This TCR beta chain was identified in a study of blood T cell repertoires in COVID-19. This clone was observed a single time. Clones were sequenced by immunoSEQ multiplex PCR, and TCRdb holds only the in-frame ones, with some missing. The data show about 210,000 clones, around 80% seen once. J lost 4 bases, V lost 5 bases, and 4 bases had no gene match. Germline CDR1 is SGHNT and CDR2 is YYREEE (reference sequence). The CDR3 has 13 amino acids. This chain uses TRBV5-4 with TRBJ1-1; 8 bases agree with TRBD1. The sequence derives from a man aged 45 to 65 with active or convalescent COVID-19. The sequencing sample was made of peripheral blood. CDR3 region: CASRTGVGTEAFF. In DNA, the CDR3 is TGTGCCAGCAGGACAGGGGTCGGCACTGAAGCTTTCTTT.